Included here is one TCR beta chain sequence, with context. 60 Vbeta and 13 Jbeta primers were used in PCR. Produced via immunoSEQ multiplex PCR; TCRdb's table is partial and in-frame only. Of some 150,000 clones in the sample, approximately 60% were seen once. The data belong to a study of cytomegalovirus exposure and HLA in healthy donors. For the study at large: T cells numbering around 170 million yielded around 120 million unique TCR beta sequences in an earlier analysis.

The source is a woman aged 60-70 years in good health and CMV-seropositive. The sequenced sample consisted of PBMCs.

CDR3 nucleotide sequence: TGTGCCATCAGTGGGAGTGCGGGGTCCCAAGAGACCCAGTACTTC. Encoded protein: CAISGSAGSQETQYF. This chain joins TRBV10-3 and TRBJ2-5, with a possible D match to TRBD2 (6 bases). The V gene's germline CDR1 is ENHRY and CDR2 SYGVKD. The CDR3 loop spans 15 amino acids. V was cut by 4 bases and J by 1 base, with 13 bases left in between.